The 18 T cell receptor beta chains below all came from one sample that was sequenced in a study of OX40 agonist ivuxolimab in advanced cancers. Measured with immunoSEQ multiplex PCR; TCRdb has only the in-frame clones, and not every one. The sample has some 85,000 clones; under 95% are singletons. Sequencing was performed on CD4+ or CD8+ T cells sorted from blood, taken in a trial of the OX40 agonist ivuxolimab. The source of these receptors is an adult with an advanced solid tumor such as melanoma, head and neck, liver or kidney cancer.

J is TRBJ2-3 and V is TRBV2; D gene unclear. Germline CDR1 reads SNHLY; CDR2 reads FYNNEI. V gave up 4 bases and J gave up 1 base, with 12 bases separating them. The CDR3 loop spans 15 amino acids. DNA for the CDR3: TGTGCCAGCAGTGCGTTGGCCCGGGGCACAGATACGCAGTATTTT. It specifies CASSALARGTDTQYF.

The chain couples TRBV19 to TRBJ2-7, with unresolved D. Trimming pared 1 base from V and 2 bases from J, leaving 12 bases between. The CDR3 has 15 residues. Germline-derived CDR1 and CDR2 are LNHDA and SQIVND (reference sequence). The CDR3 reads CASSIVVGATYEQYF. DNA of the CDR3: TGTGCCAGTAGTATAGTTGTCGGAGCCACCTACGAGCAGTACTTC.

The rearrangement joins TRBV5-1 to TRBJ2-1; no reliable D call. V lost 0 bases to trimming and J lost 3 bases, with 4 bases between them. The CDR3 is 13 amino acids. The germline CDR1 and CDR2 sequences are SGHRS and YFSETQ. The CDR3 region is CASSLDDYNEQFF. In DNA form, the CDR3 reads TGCGCCAGCAGCTTGGACGACTACAATGAGCAGTTCTTC.

The rearrangement links TRBV19 to TRBJ2-2; D may be TRBD2 (6 bases). Germline values: CDR1 LNHDA, CDR2 SQIVND (reference sequence). The germline V and J ends were trimmed by 4 bases and 2 bases, with 14 bases remaining between them. The length of the CDR3 is 16 residues. CDR3 loop: CASSTRYGTNTGELFF. In nucleotides, the CDR3 is TGTGCCAGTAGTACCCGATACGGGACTAACACCGGGGAGCTGTTTTTT. The full variable domain, its missing parts supplied by reference TRBV19 and TRBJ2-2, is DGGITQSPKYLFRKEGQNVTLSCEQNLNHDAMYWYRQDPGQGLRLIYYSQIVNDFQKGDIAEGYSVSREKKESFPLTVTSAQKNPTAFYLCASSTRYGTNTGELFFGEGSRLTVL.

The chain employs TRBV10-1 and TRBJ1-3; tentative D call: TRBD1 (6 bases). The CDR3 loop spans 14 amino acids. Trimming pared 6 bases from V and 0 bases from J, leaving 9 bases between. Germline V lookup: CDR1 WNHNN, CDR2 SYGVQD (reference sequence). CDR3 residues: CASSPDSSGNTIYF. CDR3 sequence (DNA): TGCGCCAGCAGCCCGGACAGCTCTGGAAACACCATATATTTT.

The chain has TRBV18 and TRBJ2-1, with D possibly matching TRBD2 (5 bases). Germline V gene sequence: CDR1 KGHSH, CDR2 LQKENI. This CDR3 contains 15 residues. Trimming shortened V by 3 bases and J by 7 bases, and 16 bases separated the two germline ends. For the CDR3, the DNA is TGTGCCAGCTCACCCCTCCGGGGTCTTACAAATGAGCAGTTCTTC. This codes for CASSPLRGLTNEQFF.

The chain couples TRBV4-1 to TRBJ1-2; 8 nucleotides align to TRBD1. Germline lookup yields CDR1 MGHRA and CDR2 YSYEKL. This CDR3 spans 15 amino acids. With 1 base clipped from V and 0 bases from J, the junction kept 1 base outside the gene matches. CDR3 coding DNA: TGCGCCAGCAGCCAAGTACAGGGGGCTAACTATGGCTACACCTTC. Its protein is CASSQVQGANYGYTF.

The chain carries TRBV10-3 and TRBJ2-3, with 7 bases aligning to TRBD1. The CDR3 length is 17 residues. Losses at the gene ends were 10 bases for V and 0 bases for J; bases not matched to a gene: 16. Germline CDR1 is ENHRY and CDR2 is SYGVKD. The CDR3 here is CATKTSAGTASTDTQYF. Written as DNA, the CDR3 is TGTGCCACAAAGACCTCGGCTGGGACAGCTAGCACAGATACGCAGTATTTT.

V is TRBV5-1 and J is TRBJ1-2; TRBD1 might be the D (6 bases). Germline V CDR1 and CDR2: SGHRS, YFSETQ. This CDR3 spans 14 amino acids. The V end lost 7 bases, the J end lost 3 bases, and 16 bases lay between the germline ends. This chain's CDR3 is CASGPQGSDYGYTF. The DNA of the CDR3 is TGCGCCAGCGGCCCACAGGGATCGGACTATGGCTACACCTTC.

This sequence joins TRBV6-9 and TRBJ2-1; tentative D call: TRBD1 (6 bases). Germline CDR1 MNHGY, CDR2 SVAAGI. This CDR3 spans 13 amino acids. The V and J ends lost 9 bases and 3 bases respectively, with 12 bases between them. The CDR3 protein is CARSRTDYNEQFF. The CDR3 coding sequence is TGTGCCAGGAGCAGGACAGACTACAATGAGCAGTTCTTC.

The genes are TRBV4-3 and TRBJ1-4, with 8 nucleotides matching TRBD1. V trimming: 0 bases; J trimming: 7 bases; junction bases outside the gene matches: 1. This CDR3 region has 14 residues. CDR1 and CDR2 from the germline V gene are LGHNA and YSLEER. CDR3 in DNA: TGCGCCAGCAGCCAAGACAGGGGGCCTGAAAAACTGTTTTTT. It encodes CASSQDRGPEKLFF.

This chain joins TRBV11-2 and TRBJ2-1, with TRBD2 matching 10 bases. In germline, CDR1 is SGHAT, CDR2 FQNNGV. Trimming at V came to 0 bases and at J to 7 bases, leaving 15 bases not matched to a gene. CDR3 length equals 19 residues. The CDR3 protein is CASSLDGLAGGPSWNEQFF. The DNA for the CDR3 is TGTGCCAGCAGCTTAGATGGGTTAGCGGGAGGACCGAGTTGGAATGAGCAGTTCTTC. The whole variable domain, filled in from reference TRBV11-2 and TRBJ2-1, reads EAGVAQSPRYKIIEKRQSVAFWCNPISGHATLYWYQQILGQGPKLLIQFQNNGVVDDSQLPKDRFSAERLKGVDSTLKIQPAKLEDSAVYLCASSLDGLAGGPSWNEQFFGPGTRLTVL.

V is TRBV7-2 and J is TRBJ2-7, with TRBD2 identical over 10 bases. V lost 7 bases to trimming and J lost 6 bases; unmatched junction nucleotides: 9. CDR1 is SGHTA and CDR2 is FQGNSA in the germline V gene. The CDR3 is made up of 14 amino acids. The CDR3 sequence is CASTLAGTSAEQYF. Here the CDR3 DNA reads TGTGCCAGCACCCTCGCCGGGACTAGCGCCGAGCAGTACTTC.

The rearrangement joins TRBV10-3 to TRBJ1-5, with unresolved D. V was clipped by 8 bases and J by 4 bases, with 15 bases between them. This CDR3 comprises 14 residues. Germline V CDR1 and CDR2: ENHRY, SYGVKD. DNA of the CDR3: TGTGCCATCGCAAGAGGTACGGATAATCAGCCCCAGCATTTT. This codes for CAIARGTDNQPQHF.

V gene TRBV7-3 combines with J gene TRBJ2-1, with a weak D call TRBD1 (5 bases). The CDR3 extends over 16 amino acids. V was pared by 3 bases and J by 1 base, with 13 bases between. Germline CDR1 SGHTA, CDR2 FQGTGA. The CDR3 is CASSFYPAGSYNEQFF. In nucleotides, the CDR3 is TGTGCCAGCAGCTTCTATCCCGCAGGGTCCTACAATGAGCAGTTCTTC.

This chain links TRBV19 with TRBJ1-4; no clear D. Germline V gene lookup returns CDR1 LNHDA and CDR2 SQIVND (reference sequence). V was cut by 2 bases and J by 3 bases, with 7 bases left in between. The CDR3 extends over 14 amino acids. DNA of the CDR3: TGTGCCAGTAGTATAATGGTCGCTAATGAAAAACTGTTTTTT. Its protein product is CASSIMVANEKLFF.

The V gene is TRBV7-2, the J gene TRBJ2-1; no clear D gene. The CDR3 is 13 residues long. Per germline, CDR1 SGHTA and CDR2 FQGNSA. V dropped 1 base and J dropped 10 bases, with 11 bases sitting between them. The CDR3 DNA reads TGTGCCAGCAGCTTAGACAACAACGGGGAGCAGTTCTTC. The encoded protein is CASSLDNNGEQFF. The full variable domain, with the rest looked up from reference TRBV7-2 and TRBJ2-1, is GAGVSQSPSNKVTEKGKDVELRCDPISGHTALYWYRQSLGQGLEFLIYFQGNSAPDKSGLPSDRFSAERTGGSVSTLTIQRTQQEDSAVYLCASSLDNNGEQFFGPGTRLTVL.

The J gene is TRBJ2-5, the V gene TRBV19; TRBD1 matches 8 bases. Germline V gives CDR1 LNHDA, CDR2 SQIVND (reference sequence). The CDR3 runs 13 residues. V shed 5 bases, J shed 5 bases, and the junction held 4 bases outside the gene matches. CDR3 loop: CASSSRGRETQYF. The CDR3 DNA reads TGTGCCAGTAGTTCCAGGGGGCGGGAGACCCAGTACTTC. Full variable domain (rest looked up from reference TRBV19 and TRBJ2-5): DGGITQSPKYLFRKEGQNVTLSCEQNLNHDAMYWYRQDPGQGLRLIYYSQIVNDFQKGDIAEGYSVSREKKESFPLTVTSAQKNPTAFYLCASSSRGRETQYFGPGTRLLVL.